This section outlines one T cell receptor beta chain sequence together with its context. CDR3 length: 15 amino acids. V lost 7 bases, J lost 7 bases, and 19 bases lay in between. Germline CDR1 is LNHDA and CDR2 is SQIVND (reference sequence). The data were obtained in a study of cytomegalovirus exposure and HLA in healthy donors. Turning to the study itself: Unique TCR beta sequences numbering 95 million to 130 million came from 150 million to 200 million T cells in an earlier analysis.

Samples came from healthy bone marrow donors. The PCR made use of 60 Vbeta and 13 Jbeta primers. Clones were read by immunoSEQ multiplex PCR, and TCRdb kept only the in-frame ones, dropping some. Altogether more than 150,000 clones are present, around 84% being singletons, with the ten largest covering more than 0.95%. The source material was PBMCs. The sequence was obtained from a girl aged 2-10 years in good health and CMV-seropositive. This chain uses TRBV19 with TRBJ1-4; D not resolved. The CDR3 coding sequence is TGTGCCAGTACCATCTCCCGCGGCCTCCGTGAAAAACTGTTTTTT. Amino acids: CASTISRGLREKLFF.